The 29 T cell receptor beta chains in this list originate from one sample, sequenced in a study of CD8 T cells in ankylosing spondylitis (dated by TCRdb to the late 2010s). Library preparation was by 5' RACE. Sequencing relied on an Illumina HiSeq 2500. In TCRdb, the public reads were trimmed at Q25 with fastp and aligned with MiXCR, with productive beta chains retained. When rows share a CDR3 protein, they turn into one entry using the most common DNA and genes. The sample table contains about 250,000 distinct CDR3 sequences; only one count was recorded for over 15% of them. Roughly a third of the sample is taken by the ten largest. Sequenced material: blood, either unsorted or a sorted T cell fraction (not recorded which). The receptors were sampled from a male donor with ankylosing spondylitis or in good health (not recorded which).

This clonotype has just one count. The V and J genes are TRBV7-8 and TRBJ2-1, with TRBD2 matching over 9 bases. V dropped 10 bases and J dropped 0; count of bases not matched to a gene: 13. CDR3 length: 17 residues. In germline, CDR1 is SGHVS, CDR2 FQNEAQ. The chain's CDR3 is CATTGSASGDSYNEQFF. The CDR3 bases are TGTGCCACCACTGGGTCGGCTAGCGGGGACTCCTACAATGAGCAGTTCTTC.

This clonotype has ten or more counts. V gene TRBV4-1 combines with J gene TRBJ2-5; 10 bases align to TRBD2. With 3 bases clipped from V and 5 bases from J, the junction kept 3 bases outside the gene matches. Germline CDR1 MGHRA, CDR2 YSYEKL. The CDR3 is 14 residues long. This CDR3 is CASSQSGRDETQYF. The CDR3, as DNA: TGCGCCAGCAGCCAGAGCGGGAGGGATGAGACCCAGTACTTC.

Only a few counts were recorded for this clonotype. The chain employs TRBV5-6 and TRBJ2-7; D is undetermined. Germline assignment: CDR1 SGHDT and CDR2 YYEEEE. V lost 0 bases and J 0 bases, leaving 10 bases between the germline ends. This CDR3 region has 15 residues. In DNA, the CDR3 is TGTGCCAGCAGCTTGGTGCGTCAGTCCTCCTACGAGCAGTACTTC. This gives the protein CASSLVRQSSYEQYF. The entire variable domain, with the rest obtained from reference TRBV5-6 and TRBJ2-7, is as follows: DAGVTQSPTHLIKTRGQQVTLRCSPKSGHDTVSWYQQALGQGPQFIFQYYEEEERQRGNFPDRFSGHQFPNYSSELNVNALLLGDSALYLCASSLVRQSSYEQYFGPGTRLTVT.

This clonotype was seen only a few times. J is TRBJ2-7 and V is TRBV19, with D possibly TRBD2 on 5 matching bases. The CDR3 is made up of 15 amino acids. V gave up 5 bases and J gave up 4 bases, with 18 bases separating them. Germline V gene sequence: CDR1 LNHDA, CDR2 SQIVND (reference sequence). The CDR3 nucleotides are TGTGCCAGTAGTCCTGGAGAGGGTAGCGTTTACGAGCAGTACTTC. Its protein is CASSPGEGSVYEQYF.

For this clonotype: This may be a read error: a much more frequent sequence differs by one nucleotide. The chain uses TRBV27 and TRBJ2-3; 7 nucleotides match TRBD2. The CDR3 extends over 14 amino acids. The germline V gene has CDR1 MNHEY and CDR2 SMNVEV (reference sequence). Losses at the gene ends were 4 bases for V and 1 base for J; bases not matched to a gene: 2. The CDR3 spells CASSWAGGTDTQYF. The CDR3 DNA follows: TGTGCCAGCAGTTGGGCGGGGGGCACAGATACGCAGTATTTT.

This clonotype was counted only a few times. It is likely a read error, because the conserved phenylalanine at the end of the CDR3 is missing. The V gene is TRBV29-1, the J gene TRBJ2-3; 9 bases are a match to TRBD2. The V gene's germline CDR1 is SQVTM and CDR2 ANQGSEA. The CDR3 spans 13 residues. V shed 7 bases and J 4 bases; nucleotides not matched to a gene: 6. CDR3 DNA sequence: TGCAGCGGAACGACTAGCGGCTCAGATACGCAGTATTCT. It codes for CSGTTSGSDTQYS.

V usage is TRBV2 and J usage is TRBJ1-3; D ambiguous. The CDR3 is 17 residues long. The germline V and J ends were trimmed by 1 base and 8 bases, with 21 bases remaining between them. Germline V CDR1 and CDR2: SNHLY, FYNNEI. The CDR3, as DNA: TGTGCCAGCAGTGAAGAAGGTTGGACGGCGCTTTCTGACACCATATATTTT. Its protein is CASSEEGWTALSDTIYF.

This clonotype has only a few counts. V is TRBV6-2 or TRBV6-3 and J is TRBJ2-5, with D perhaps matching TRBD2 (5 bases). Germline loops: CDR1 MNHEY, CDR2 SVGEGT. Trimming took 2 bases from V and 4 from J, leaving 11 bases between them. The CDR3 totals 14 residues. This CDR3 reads CASSYRGSLETQYF. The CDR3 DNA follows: TGTGCCAGCAGTTACCGTGGGAGCCTAGAGACCCAGTACTTC.

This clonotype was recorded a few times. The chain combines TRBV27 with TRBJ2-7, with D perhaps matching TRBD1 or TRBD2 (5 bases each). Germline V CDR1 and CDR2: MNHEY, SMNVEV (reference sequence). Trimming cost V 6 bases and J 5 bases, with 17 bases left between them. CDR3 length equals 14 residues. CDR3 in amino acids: CASSPSGGPHEQYF. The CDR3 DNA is TGTGCCAGCAGCCCTAGTGGGGGTCCCCACGAGCAGTACTTC.

Written as DNA, the CDR3 is TGCAGTGCTACGGGACAGGGCAGTGAAAAACTGTTTTTT. Amino acid sequence: CSATGQGSEKLFF. The genes are TRBV20-1 and TRBJ1-4; 9 bases are a match to TRBD1. Germline CDR1 is DFQATT and CDR2 is SNEGSKA (reference sequence). Unmatched junction bases numbered 4, after V lost 4 bases and J lost 7 bases. The CDR3 is 13 residues long.

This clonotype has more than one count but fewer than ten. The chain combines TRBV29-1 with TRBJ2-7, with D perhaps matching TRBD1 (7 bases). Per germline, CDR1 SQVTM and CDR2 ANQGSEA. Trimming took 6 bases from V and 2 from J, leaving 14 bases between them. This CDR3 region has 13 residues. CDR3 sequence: CSVRGQPTYEQYF. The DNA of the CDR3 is TGCAGCGTGCGGGGACAGCCAACCTACGAGCAGTACTTC.

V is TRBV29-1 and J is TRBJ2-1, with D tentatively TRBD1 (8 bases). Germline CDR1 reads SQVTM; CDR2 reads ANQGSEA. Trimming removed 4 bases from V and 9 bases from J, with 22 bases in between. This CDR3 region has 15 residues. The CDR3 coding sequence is TGCAGCGTTGTATCTGGTCAGGGGGCGGGGGCTGAGCAGTTCTTC. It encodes CSVVSGQGAGAEQFF.

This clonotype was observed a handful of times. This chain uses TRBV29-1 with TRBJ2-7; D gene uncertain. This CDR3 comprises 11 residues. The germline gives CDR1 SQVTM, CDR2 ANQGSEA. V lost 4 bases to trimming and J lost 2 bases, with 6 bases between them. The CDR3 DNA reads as TGCAGCGTTGTCGCCCCCTACGAGCAGTACTTC. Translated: CSVVAPYEQYF.

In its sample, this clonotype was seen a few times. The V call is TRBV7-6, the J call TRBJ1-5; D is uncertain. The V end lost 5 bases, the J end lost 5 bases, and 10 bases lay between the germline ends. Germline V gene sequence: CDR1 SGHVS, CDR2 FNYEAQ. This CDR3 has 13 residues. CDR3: CASSRFVDQPQHF. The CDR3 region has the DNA TGTGCCAGCAGCCGTTTTGTAGATCAGCCCCAGCATTTT.

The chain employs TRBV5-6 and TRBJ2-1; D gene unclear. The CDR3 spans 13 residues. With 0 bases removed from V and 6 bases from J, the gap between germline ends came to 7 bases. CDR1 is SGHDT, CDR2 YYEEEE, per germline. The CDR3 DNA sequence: TGTGCCAGCAGCTTGGTGACACCCAATGAGCAGTTCTTC. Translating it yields CASSLVTPNEQFF.

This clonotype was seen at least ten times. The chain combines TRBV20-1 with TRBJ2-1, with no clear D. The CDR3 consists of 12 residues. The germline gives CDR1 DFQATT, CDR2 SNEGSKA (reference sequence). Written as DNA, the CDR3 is TGCCCTATAAGGGCACCAGACAATGAGCAGTTCTTC. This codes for CPIRAPDNEQFF.

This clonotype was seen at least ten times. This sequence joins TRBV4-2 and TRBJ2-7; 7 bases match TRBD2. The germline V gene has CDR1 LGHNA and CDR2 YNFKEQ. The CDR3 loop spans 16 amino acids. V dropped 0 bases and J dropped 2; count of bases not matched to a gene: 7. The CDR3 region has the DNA TGTGCCAGCAGCCAAGACCCGCGGGAGAACCCCTACGAGCAGTACTTC. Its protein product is CASSQDPRENPYEQYF.

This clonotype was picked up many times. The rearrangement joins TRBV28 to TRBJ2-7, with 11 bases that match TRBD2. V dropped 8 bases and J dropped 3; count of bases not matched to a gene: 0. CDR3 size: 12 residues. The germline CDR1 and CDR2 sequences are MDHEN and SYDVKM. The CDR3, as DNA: TGTGCCAGCGGGACTAGCGGCTACGAGCAGTACTTC. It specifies CASGTSGYEQYF.

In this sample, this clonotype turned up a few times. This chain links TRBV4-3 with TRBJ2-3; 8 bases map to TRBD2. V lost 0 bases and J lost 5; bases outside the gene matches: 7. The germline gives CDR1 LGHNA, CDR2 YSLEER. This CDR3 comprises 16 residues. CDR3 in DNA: TGCGCCAGCAGCCAAGACACCGGGAGGGTAGGAGATACGCAGTATTTT. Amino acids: CASSQDTGRVGDTQYF.

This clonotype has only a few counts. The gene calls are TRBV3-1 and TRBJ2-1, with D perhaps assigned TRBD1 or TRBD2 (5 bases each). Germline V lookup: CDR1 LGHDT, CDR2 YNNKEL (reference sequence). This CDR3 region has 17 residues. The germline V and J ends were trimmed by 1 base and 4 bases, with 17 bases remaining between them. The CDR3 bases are TGTGCCAGCAGCCAAGCGCGGGTATGGGGCCCGTACAATGAGCAGTTCTTC. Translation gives CASSQARVWGPYNEQFF.

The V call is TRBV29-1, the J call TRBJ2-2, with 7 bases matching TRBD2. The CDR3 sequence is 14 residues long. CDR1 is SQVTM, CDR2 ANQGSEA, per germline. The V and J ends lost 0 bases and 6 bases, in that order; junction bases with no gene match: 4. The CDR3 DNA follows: TGCAGCGTTGAAGAAGGACTAGGTTCCGGGGAGCTGTTTTTT. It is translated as CSVEEGLGSGELFF.

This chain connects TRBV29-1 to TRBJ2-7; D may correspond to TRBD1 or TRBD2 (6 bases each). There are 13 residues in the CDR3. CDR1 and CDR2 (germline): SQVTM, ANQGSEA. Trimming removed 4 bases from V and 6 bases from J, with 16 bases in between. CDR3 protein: CSVAAWGASEQYF. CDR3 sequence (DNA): TGCAGCGTTGCCGCTTGGGGGGCAAGCGAGCAGTACTTC.

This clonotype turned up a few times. The CDR3 is CSARREGDTGELFF. CDR3 in DNA: TGCAGTGCTAGGCGGGAGGGGGACACCGGGGAGCTGTTTTTT. The chain employs TRBV20-1 and TRBJ2-2; 9 nucleotides align to TRBD2. Germline V gene data show CDR1 as DFQATT and CDR2 as SNEGSKA (reference sequence). With 3 bases clipped from V and 3 bases from J, the junction kept 2 bases outside the gene matches. The CDR3 has 14 amino acids.

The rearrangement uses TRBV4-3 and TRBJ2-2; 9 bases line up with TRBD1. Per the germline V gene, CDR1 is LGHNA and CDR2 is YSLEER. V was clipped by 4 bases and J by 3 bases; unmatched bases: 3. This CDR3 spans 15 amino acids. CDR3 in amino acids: CASSPRTGDTGELFF. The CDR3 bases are TGCGCCAGCAGCCCCCGGACAGGGGACACCGGGGAGCTGTTTTTT.

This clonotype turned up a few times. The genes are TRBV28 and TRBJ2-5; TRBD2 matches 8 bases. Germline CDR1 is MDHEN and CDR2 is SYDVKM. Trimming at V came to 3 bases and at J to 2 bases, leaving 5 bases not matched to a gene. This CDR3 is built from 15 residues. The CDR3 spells CASSFSGGGQETQYF. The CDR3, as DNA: TGTGCCAGCAGTTTCAGCGGGGGCGGTCAAGAGACCCAGTACTTC. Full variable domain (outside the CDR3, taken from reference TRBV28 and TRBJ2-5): DVKVTQSSRYLVKRTGEKVFLECVQDMDHENMFWYRQDPGLGLRLIYFSYDVKMKEKGDIPEGYSVSREKKERFSLILESASTNQTSMYLCASSFSGGGQETQYFGPGTRLLVL.

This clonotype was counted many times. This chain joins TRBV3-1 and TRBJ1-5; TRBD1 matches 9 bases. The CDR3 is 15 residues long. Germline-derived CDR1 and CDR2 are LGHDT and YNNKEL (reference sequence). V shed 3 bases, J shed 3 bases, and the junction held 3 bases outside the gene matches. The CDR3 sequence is CASSQGTGINQPQHF. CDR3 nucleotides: TGTGCCAGCAGCCAGGGGACAGGGATCAATCAGCCCCAGCATTTT.

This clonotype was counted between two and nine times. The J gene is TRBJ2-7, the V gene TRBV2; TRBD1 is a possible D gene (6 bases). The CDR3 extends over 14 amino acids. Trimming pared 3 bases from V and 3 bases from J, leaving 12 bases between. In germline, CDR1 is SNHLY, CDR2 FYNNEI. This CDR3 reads CASSDRTVFYEQYF. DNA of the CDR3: TGTGCCAGCAGTGATCGGACAGTGTTCTACGAGCAGTACTTC.

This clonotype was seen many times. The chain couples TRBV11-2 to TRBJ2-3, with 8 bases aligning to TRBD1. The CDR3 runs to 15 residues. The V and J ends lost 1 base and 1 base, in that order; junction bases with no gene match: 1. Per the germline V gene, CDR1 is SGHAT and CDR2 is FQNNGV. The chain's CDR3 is CASSLVTGGTDTQYF. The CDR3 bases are TGTGCCAGCAGCTTAGTGACAGGGGGCACAGATACGCAGTATTTT. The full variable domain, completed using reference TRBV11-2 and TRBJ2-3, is EAGVAQSPRYKIIEKRQSVAFWCNPISGHATLYWYQQILGQGPKLLIQFQNNGVVDDSQLPKDRFSAERLKGVDSTLKIQPAKLEDSAVYLCASSLVTGGTDTQYFGPGTRLTVL.

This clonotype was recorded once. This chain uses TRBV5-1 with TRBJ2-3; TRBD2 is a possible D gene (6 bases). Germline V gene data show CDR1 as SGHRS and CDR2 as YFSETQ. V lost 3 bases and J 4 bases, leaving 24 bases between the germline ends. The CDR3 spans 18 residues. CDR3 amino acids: CASSSDGPGTLKADTQYF. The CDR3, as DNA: TGCGCCAGCAGCTCCGACGGACCCGGGACTCTGAAGGCAGATACGCAGTATTTT.